The clone carrying this T cell receptor beta chain turned up a few times. Its specificity is not known. This record comes from a study of blood T cells in healthy people across ages. Alongside a J-beta primer mix, a sample-barcoded 5' primer served in a second PCR lasting roughly 7 to 11 cycles. TCRdb called the 5' RACE reads again in MiXCR, with one record for every CDR3 protein. The profile shows some 710,000 distinct CDR3 sequences, 22% of them singletons. The CDR3 consists of 12 residues. General study results and limits: Strongly correlated with naive T cell percentage was TCR beta diversity.

The V gene is TRBV21-1, the J gene TRBJ2-7. TRBV21-1 is deemed a pseudogene. This sequence originates from a man aged 65-85 years in good health. Sequencing was carried out using blood. The CDR3 region has the DNA TGTGCTCCGAAGGGAAGCTCCTACGAGCAGTACGTC. Protein product: CAPKGSSYEQYV.